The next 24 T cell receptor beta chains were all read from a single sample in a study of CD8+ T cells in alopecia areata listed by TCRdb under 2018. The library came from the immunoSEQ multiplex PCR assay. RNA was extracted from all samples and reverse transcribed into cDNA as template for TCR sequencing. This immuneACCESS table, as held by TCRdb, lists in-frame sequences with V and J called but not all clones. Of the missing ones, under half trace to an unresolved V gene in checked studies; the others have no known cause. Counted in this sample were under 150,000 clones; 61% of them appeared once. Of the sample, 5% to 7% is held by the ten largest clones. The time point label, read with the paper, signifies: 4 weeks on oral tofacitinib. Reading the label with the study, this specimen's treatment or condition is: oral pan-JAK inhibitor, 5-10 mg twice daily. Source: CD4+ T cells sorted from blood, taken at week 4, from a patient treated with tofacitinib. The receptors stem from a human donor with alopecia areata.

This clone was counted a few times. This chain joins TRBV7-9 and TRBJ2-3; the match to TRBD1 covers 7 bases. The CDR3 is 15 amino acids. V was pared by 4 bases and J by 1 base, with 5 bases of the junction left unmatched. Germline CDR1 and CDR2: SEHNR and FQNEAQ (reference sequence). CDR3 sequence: CASSSDQGGTDTQYF. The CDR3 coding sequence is TGTGCCAGCAGCTCAGATCAGGGGGGCACAGATACGCAGTATTTT. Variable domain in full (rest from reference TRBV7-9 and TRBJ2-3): DTGVSQNPRHKITKRGQNVTFRCDPISEHNRLYWYRQTLGQGPEFLTYFQNEAQLEKSRLLSDRFSAERPKGSFSTLEIQRTEQGDSAMYLCASSSDQGGTDTQYFGPGTRLTVL.

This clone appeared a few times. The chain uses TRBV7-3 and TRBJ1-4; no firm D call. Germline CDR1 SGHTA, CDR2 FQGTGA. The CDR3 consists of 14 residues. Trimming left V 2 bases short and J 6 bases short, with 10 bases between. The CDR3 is CASSLFPGDEKLFF. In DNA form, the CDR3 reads TGTGCCAGCAGCTTATTTCCGGGAGATGAAAAACTGTTTTTT.

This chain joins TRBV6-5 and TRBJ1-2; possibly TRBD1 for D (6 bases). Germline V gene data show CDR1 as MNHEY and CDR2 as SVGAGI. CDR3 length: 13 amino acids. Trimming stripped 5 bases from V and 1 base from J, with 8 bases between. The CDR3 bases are TGTGCCAGCAGTAGGGGGAGTAACTATGGCTACACCTTC. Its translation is CASSRGSNYGYTF.

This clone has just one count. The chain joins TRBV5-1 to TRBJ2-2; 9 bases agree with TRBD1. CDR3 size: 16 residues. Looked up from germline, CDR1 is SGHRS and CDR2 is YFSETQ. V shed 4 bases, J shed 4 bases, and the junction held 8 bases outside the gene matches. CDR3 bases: TGCGCCAGCAGCCCACCGGGACAGGGATCCACCGGGGAGCTGTTTTTT. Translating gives CASSPPGQGSTGELFF.

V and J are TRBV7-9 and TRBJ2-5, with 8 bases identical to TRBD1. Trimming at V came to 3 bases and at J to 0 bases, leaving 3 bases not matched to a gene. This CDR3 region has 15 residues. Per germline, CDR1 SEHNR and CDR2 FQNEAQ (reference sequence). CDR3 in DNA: TGTGCCAGCAGCTTGGACAGGGCGAACCAAGAGACCCAGTACTTC. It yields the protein CASSLDRANQETQYF.

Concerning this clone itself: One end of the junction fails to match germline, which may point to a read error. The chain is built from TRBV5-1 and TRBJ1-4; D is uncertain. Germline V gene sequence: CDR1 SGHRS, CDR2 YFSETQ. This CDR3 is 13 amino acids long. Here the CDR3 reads CASSLPTNEKLFF. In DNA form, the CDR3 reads TGTGCCAGCAGCTTGCCAACTAATGAAAAACTGTTTTTT.

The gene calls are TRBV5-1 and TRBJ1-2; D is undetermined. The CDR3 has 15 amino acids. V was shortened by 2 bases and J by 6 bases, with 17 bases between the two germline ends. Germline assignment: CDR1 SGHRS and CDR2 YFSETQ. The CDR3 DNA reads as TGCGCCAGCAGCTTTCCGGAACCCTCGAGAGATGGCTACACCTTC. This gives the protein CASSFPEPSRDGYTF.

CDR3 in DNA: TGTGCCACCAGCAGAGATTGGGCAGGGGGCTTGGCTTTCTTT. Translated, it gives CATSRDWAGGLAFF. The rearrangement joins TRBV15 to TRBJ1-1, with TRBD1 matching over 8 bases. Germline CDR1 LNHNV, CDR2 YYDKDF (reference sequence). CDR3 size: 14 residues. Trimming removed 0 bases from V and 11 bases from J; junction bases left unmatched: 8. Full variable domain (rest looked up from reference TRBV15 and TRBJ1-1): DAMVIQNPRYQVTQFGKPVTLSCSQTLNHNVMYWYQQKSSQAPKLLFHYYDKDFNNEADTPDNFQSRRPNTSFCFLDIRSPGLGDTAMYLCATSRDWAGGLAFFGQGTRLTVV.

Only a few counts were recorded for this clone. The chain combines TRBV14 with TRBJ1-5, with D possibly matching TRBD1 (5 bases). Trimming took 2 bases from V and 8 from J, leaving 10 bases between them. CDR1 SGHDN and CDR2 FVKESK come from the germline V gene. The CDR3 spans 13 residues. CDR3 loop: CASSQQGVEPQHF. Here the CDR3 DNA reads TGTGCCAGCAGCCAACAGGGTGTGGAGCCCCAGCATTTT.

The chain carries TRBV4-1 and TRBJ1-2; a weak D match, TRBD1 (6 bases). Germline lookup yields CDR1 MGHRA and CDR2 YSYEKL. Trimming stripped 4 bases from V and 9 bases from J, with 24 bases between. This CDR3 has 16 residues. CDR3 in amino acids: CASSPGLGDNAMSYTF. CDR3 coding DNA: TGCGCCAGCAGCCCGGGTTTGGGGGACAATGCTATGAGCTACACCTTC.

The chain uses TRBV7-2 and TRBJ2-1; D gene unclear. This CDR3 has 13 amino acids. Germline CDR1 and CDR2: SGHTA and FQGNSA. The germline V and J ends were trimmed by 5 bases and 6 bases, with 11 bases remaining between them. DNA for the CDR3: TGTGCCAGCAGCCGGAACCTACCCAATGAGCAGTTCTTC. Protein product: CASSRNLPNEQFF. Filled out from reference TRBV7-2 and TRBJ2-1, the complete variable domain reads GAGVSQSPSNKVTEKGKDVELRCDPISGHTALYWYRQSLGQGLEFLIYFQGNSAPDKSGLPSDRFSAERTGGSVSTLTIQRTQQEDSAVYLCASSRNLPNEQFFGPGTRLTVL.

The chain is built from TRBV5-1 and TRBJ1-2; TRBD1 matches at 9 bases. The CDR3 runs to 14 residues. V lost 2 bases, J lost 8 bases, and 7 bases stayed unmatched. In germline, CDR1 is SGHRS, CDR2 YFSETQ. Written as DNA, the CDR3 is TGCGCCAGCAGCTTAGAAACAGGGGGCCGCGGCTACACCTTC. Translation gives CASSLETGGRGYTF.

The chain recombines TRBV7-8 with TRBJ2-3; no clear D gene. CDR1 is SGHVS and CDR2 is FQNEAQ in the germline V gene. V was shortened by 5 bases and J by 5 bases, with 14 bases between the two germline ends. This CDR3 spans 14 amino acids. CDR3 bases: TGTGCCAGCAGCCGAGGAAGCGTTCAAGATACGCAGTATTTT. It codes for CASSRGSVQDTQYF.

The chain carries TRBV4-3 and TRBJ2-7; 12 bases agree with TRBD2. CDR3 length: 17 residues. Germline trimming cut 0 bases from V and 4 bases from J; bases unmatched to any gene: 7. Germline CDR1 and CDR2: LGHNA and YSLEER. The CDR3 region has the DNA TGCGCCAGCAGCCAAGATGCCGGGACTAGCGGGTTATACGAGCAGTACTTC. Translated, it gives CASSQDAGTSGLYEQYF.

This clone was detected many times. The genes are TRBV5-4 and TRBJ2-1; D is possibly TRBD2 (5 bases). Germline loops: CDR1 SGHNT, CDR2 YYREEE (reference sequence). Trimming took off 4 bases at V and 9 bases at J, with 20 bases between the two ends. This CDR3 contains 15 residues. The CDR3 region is CASSPDGGGFGEQFF. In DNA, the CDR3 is TGTGCCAGCAGCCCGGACGGTGGAGGTTTTGGTGAGCAGTTCTTC.

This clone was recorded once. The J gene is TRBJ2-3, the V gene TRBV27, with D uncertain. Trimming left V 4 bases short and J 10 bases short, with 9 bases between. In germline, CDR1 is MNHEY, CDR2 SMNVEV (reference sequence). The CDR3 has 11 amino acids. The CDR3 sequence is CASSSWSAQYF. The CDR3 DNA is TGTGCCAGCAGTTCCTGGTCGGCGCAGTATTTT.

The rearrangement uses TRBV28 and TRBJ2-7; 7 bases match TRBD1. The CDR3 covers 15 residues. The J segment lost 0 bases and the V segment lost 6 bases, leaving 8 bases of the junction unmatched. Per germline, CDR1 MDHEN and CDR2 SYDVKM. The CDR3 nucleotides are TGTGCCAGCAGCTCCACCGGGACAGCCTCCTACGAGCAGTACTTC. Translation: CASSSTGTASYEQYF. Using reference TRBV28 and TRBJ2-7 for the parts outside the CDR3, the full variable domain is DVKVTQSSRYLVKRTGEKVFLECVQDMDHENMFWYRQDPGLGLRLIYFSYDVKMKEKGDIPEGYSVSREKKERFSLILESASTNQTSMYLCASSSTGTASYEQYFGPGTRLTVT.

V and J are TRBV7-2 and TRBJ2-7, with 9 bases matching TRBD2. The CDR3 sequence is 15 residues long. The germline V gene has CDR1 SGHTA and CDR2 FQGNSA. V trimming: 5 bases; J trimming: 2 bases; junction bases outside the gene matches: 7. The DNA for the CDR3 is TGTGCCAGCAGCAAGGCCTCTAGCGGGGCCTACGAGCAGTACTTC. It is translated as CASSKASSGAYEQYF.

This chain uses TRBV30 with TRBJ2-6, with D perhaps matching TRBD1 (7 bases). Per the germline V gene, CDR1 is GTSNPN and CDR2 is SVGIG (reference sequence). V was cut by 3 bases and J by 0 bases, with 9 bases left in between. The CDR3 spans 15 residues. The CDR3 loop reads CAWSQGGSGANVLTF. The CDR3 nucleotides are TGTGCCTGGAGCCAGGGGGGCTCTGGGGCCAACGTCCTGACTTTC.

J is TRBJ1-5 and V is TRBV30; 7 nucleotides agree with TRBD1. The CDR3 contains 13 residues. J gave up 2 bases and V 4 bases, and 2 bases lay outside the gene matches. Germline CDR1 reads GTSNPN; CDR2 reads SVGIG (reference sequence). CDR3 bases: TGTGCCTGGAACAGGGGTGGCAATCAGCCCCAGCATTTT. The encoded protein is CAWNRGGNQPQHF. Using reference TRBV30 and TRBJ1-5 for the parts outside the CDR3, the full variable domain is SQTIHQWPATLVQPVGSPLSLECTVEGTSNPNLYWYRQAAGRGLQLLFYSVGIGQISSEVPQNLSASRPQDRQFILSSKKLLLSDSGFYLCAWNRGGNQPQHFGDGTRLSIL.

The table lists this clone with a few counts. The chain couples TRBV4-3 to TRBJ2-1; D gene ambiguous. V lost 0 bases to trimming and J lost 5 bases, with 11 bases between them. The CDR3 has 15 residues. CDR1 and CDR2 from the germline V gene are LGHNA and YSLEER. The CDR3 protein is CASSQEASTHNEQFF. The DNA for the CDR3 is TGCGCCAGCAGCCAAGAAGCTTCGACACACAATGAGCAGTTCTTC.

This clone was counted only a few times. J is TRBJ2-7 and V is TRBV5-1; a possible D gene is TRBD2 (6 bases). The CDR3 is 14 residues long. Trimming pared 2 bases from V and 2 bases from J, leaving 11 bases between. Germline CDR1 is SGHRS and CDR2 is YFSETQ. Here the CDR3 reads CASSLNSGAYEQYF. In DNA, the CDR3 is TGCGCCAGCAGCTTAAATTCGGGGGCCTACGAGCAGTACTTC.

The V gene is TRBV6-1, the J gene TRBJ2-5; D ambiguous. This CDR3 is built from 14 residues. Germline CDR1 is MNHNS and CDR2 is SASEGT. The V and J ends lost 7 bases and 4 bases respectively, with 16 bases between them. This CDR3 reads CASIRFYGLETQYF. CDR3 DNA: TGTGCCAGCATTAGATTCTACGGTTTAGAGACCCAGTACTTC.

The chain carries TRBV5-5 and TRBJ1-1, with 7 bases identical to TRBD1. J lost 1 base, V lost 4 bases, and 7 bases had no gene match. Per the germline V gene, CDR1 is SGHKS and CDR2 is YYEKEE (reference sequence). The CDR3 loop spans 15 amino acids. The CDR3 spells CASSDVTGTNTEAFF. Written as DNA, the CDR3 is TGTGCCAGCAGCGACGTGACAGGGACGAACACTGAAGCTTTCTTT.